This entry lists 9 T cell receptor beta chains sequenced from one sample in a study of T cell repertoires in cytomegalovirus infection. TCRdb used MiXCR to reprocess the reads, holding one entry per CDR3 protein. This table has under 800,000 distinct CDR3 sequences, around 24% appearing once. The sequenced sample was CD8+ T cells from PBMCs. The receptors stem from a human donor in good health (CMV status not recorded). Some clones in this sample may be carry-over from other donors' samples.

This clonotype was seen repeatedly, ten times or more. The CDR3 DNA reads TGTGCCAGCAGTTTTTGGAGGTTCTATGAGCAGTTCTTC. It is translated as CASSFWRFYEQFF. The chain uses TRBV28 and TRBJ2-1, with D perhaps TRBD2 (5 bases). The ends were cut back, 3 bases at V and 8 bases at J, with 11 bases in the middle. The CDR3 has 13 amino acids. Germline V CDR1 and CDR2: MDHEN, SYDVKM.

The V and J genes are TRBV18 and TRBJ2-1; the D gene is possibly TRBD2 (6 bases). Germline CDR1 is KGHSH and CDR2 is LQKENI. V lost 6 bases to trimming and J lost 2 bases, with 20 bases between them. The CDR3 length is 17 residues. As DNA, the CDR3 is TGTGCCAGCTCGGGGGGTGCAGTCCGTCCCCCCTACAATGAGCAGTTCTTC. Translation gives CASSGGAVRPPYNEQFF.

This clonotype was picked up a small number of times. The V call is TRBV7-9, the J call TRBJ2-1, with D perhaps TRBD2 (7 bases). Trimming took 5 bases from V and 7 from J, leaving 18 bases between them. The CDR3 is made up of 15 amino acids. Per the germline V gene, CDR1 is SEHNR and CDR2 is FQNEAQ (reference sequence). CDR3 region: CASSPPIKGGNEQFF. In DNA, the CDR3 is TGTGCCAGCAGCCCCCCAATTAAGGGGGGGAATGAGCAGTTCTTC.

This clonotype was seen more than once but under ten times. The chain links TRBV20-1 to TRBJ2-5; D remains unclear. This CDR3 comprises 13 residues. The ends were cut back, 5 bases at V and 4 bases at J, with 14 bases in the middle. The germline V gene encodes CDR1 DFQATT and CDR2 SNEGSKA (reference sequence). CDR3 protein: CSARSGRTETQYF. CDR3 DNA: TGCAGTGCTCGTTCGGGCCGAACAGAGACCCAGTACTTC.

This sequence joins TRBV2 and TRBJ2-6; TRBD2 might be the D (5 bases). The V gene lost 8 bases and the J gene lost 1 base, with 12 bases spanning the gap. Germline CDR1 SNHLY, CDR2 FYNNEI. This CDR3 comprises 15 residues. The CDR3 reads CASLQRGSGANVLTF. The CDR3 DNA is TGTGCCAGCCTCCAACGAGGGTCTGGGGCCAACGTCCTGACTTTC.

This clonotype was recorded many times. The chain carries TRBV25-1 and TRBJ2-3; possible D gene TRBD2, 6 bases. The CDR3 contains 17 residues. Germline CDR1 is MGHDK and CDR2 is SYGVNS. Trimming took 1 base from V and 3 from J, leaving 17 bases between them. CDR3 loop: CASSESEGLGRTDTQYF. Here the CDR3 DNA reads TGTGCCAGCAGTGAATCTGAGGGATTGGGGAGGACAGATACGCAGTATTTT. The variable domain in full, completed from reference TRBV25-1 and TRBJ2-3, reads EADIYQTPRYLVIGTGKKITLECSQTMGHDKMYWYQQDPGMELHLIHYSYGVNSTEKGDLSSESTVSRIRTEHFPLTLESARPSHTSQYLCASSESEGLGRTDTQYFGPGTRLTVL.

Details on this clonotype: This may arise from a read error, as a much more abundant clone is one base away. The chain has TRBV7-6 and TRBJ2-2; the D gene could be TRBD1 or TRBD2 (7 bases each). From germline, CDR1 is SGHVS and CDR2 FNYEAQ. The CDR3 runs to 15 residues. CDR3 protein: CANSTRQGGTGELFF. DNA for the CDR3: TGTGCCAACAGCACACGACAGGGAGGGACCGGGGAGCTGTTTTTT.

The chain combines TRBV7-6 with TRBJ2-7; D is unresolved. Trimming left V 4 bases short and J 2 bases short, with 6 bases between. The CDR3 totals 12 residues. CDR1 is SGHVS, CDR2 FNYEAQ, per germline. CDR3 sequence: CASSSLPYEQYF. CDR3 DNA sequence: TGTGCCAGCAGCTCACTCCCCTACGAGCAGTACTTC.

This clonotype was seen repeatedly, ten times or more. As DNA, the CDR3 is TGTGCCAGCAGCTTAGGGGAAGGAGGGGATAGGTACGAGCAGTACTTC. Translated: CASSLGEGGDRYEQYF. The chain is built from TRBV7-6 and TRBJ2-7; a possible D gene is TRBD2 (6 bases). V lost 1 base to trimming and J lost 4 bases, with 17 bases between them. The CDR3 has 16 residues. Germline V gene sequence: CDR1 SGHVS, CDR2 FNYEAQ.